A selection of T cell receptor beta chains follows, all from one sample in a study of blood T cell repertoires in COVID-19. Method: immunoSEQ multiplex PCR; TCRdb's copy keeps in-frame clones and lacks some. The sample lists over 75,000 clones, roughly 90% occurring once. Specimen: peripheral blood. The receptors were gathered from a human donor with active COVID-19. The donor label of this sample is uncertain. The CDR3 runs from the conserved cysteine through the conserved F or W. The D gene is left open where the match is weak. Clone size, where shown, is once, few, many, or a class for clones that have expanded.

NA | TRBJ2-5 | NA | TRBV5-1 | CASSPSSGPKETQYF | TGCGCCAGCAGCCCGAGTTCGGGTCCAAAAGAGACCCAGTACTTC
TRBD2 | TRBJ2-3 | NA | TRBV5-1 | CASNLLAGGLTDTQYF | TGCGCCAGCAACTTGCTAGCGGGGGGTCTCACAGATACGCAGTATTTT
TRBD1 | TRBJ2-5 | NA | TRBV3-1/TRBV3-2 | CASIHSTGTGHETQYF | TGTGCCAGCATCCATTCCACCGGGACAGGGCATGAGACCCAGTACTTC
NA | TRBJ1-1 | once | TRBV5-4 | CASSLAGGGRAEAFF | TGTGCCAGCAGCTTGGCCGGCGGGGGGCGAGCTGAAGCTTTCTTT
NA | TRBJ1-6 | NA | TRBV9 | CASSVVPDNSPLHF | TGTGCCAGCAGCGTAGTTCCAGATAATTCACCCCTCCACTTT
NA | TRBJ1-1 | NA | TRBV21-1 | CASGTSTVLLGGSMTEAFF | TGTGCCAGCGGAACTTCTACCGTCCTTTTGGGGGGAAGTATGACTGAAGCTTTCTTT
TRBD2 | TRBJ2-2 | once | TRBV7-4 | CAKRLAGQNTGELFF | TGTGCCAAGCGACTAGCGGGGCAGAACACCGGGGAGCTGTTTTTT
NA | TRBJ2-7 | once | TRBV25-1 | CASSISPTDAYEQYF | TGTGCCAGCAGTATCTCCCCGACAGACGCCTACGAGCAGTACTTC
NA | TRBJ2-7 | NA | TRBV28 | CATLPEQGSSYEQYF | TGTGCCACCCTGCCGGAGCAGGGAAGCTCCTACGAGCAGTACTTC
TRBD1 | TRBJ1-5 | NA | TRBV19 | CASRSPGQGMNQPQHF | TGTGCCAGTAGGTCCCCGGGACAGGGAATGAATCAGCCCCAGCATTTT
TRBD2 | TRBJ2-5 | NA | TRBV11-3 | CASSLGPAGGPRETQYF | TGTGCCAGCAGCTTAGGGCCGGCGGGGGGGCCGCGTGAGACCCAGTACTTC
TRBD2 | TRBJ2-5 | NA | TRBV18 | CASSPRLAGPASPETQYF | TGTGCCAGCTCACCACGACTAGCGGGGCCTGCAAGTCCAGAGACCCAGTACTTC
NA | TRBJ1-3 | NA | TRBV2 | CASAAVDTIYF | TGTGCCAGCGCCGCGGTTGACACCATATATTTT
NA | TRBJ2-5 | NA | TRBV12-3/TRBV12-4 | CASSFRIETQYF | TGTGCCAGCAGTTTTCGTATAGAGACCCAGTACTTC
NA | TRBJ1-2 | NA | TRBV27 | CASSFLGAGFRGYTF | TGTGCCAGCAGTTTCTTAGGGGCAGGGTTCAGAGGCTACACCTTC
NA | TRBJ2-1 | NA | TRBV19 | CASNRQASSYNEQFF | TGTGCCAGTAATCGACAGGCGAGCTCCTACAATGAGCAGTTCTTC
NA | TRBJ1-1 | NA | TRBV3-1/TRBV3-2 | CASSQGSQGSSEAFF | TGTGCCAGCAGCCAAGGTTCGCAGGGAAGCAGTGAAGCTTTCTTT
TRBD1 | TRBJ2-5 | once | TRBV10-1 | CASSRDRRETQYF | TGCGCCAGCAGTCGGGACAGACGAGAGACCCAGTACTTC
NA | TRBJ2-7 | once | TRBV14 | CASSPPPRDSYEQYF | TGTGCCAGCAGCCCGCCGCCGCGGGACAGCTACGAGCAGTACTTC
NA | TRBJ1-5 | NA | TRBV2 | CASSTAGRILPQHF | TGTGCCAGCAGTACGGCGGGGAGGATTTTGCCCCAGCATTTT
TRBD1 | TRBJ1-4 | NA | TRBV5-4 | CASSLQGMEKLFF | TGTGCCAGCAGCTTACAGGGGATGGAAAAACTGTTTTTT
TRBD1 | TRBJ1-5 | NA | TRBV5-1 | CASSLDGQGNQPQHF | TGCGCCAGCAGCTTGGATGGACAGGGCAATCAGCCCCAGCATTTT
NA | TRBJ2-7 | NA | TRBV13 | CASSNQLTGARYEQYF | TGTGCCAGCAGCAACCAACTGACAGGAGCTCGCTACGAGCAGTACTTC
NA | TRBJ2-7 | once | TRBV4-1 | CASSQGTQGWPYEQYF | TGCGCCAGCAGCCAAGGGACTCAGGGGTGGCCCTACGAGCAGTACTTC
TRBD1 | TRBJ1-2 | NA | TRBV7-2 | CASSLGRTGLANYGYTF | TGTGCCAGCAGCTTAGGTAGGACAGGCCTGGCTAACTATGGCTACACCTTC
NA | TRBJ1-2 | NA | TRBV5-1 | CASSLDMVSKSYGYTF | TGCGCCAGCAGCTTGGATATGGTCAGTAAAAGTTATGGCTACACCTTC
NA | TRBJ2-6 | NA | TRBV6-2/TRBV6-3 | CASSYGVDLTF | TGTGCCAGCAGTTACGGGGTGGACTTGACTTTC
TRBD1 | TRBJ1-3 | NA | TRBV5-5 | CASSGQGRDTIYF | TGTGCCAGCAGCGGACAGGGAAGAGACACCATATATTTT
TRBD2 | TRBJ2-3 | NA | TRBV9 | CASSVTSGGTHRTDTQYF | TGTGCCAGCAGCGTGACTAGCGGGGGGACTCATCGCACAGATACGCAGTATTTT
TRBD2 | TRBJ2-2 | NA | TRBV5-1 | CASSLRRGIFLAGARVTGELFF | TGCGCCAGCAGCTTGCGTCGTGGTATTTTCCTAGCGGGTGCCCGAGTCACCGGGGAGCTGTTTTTT
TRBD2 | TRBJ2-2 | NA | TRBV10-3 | CAISELAGVNTGELFF | TGTGCCATCAGTGAGTTAGCGGGGGTTAACACCGGGGAGCTGTTTTTT
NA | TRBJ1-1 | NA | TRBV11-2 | CASSLDRRPEAFF | TGTGCCAGCAGCTTAGATCGGAGGCCAGAAGCTTTCTTT
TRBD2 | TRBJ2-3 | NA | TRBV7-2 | CASSFIERGRDTQYF | TGTGCCAGCAGCTTTATCGAGCGGGGCCGGGATACGCAGTATTTT
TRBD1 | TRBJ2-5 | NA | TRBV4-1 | CASSPNEGQQETQYF | TGCGCCAGCAGCCCCAATGAGGGACAGCAAGAGACCCAGTACTTC
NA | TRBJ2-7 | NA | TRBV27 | CASSPISGEEQYF | TGTGCCAGCAGCCCAATCTCGGGGGAAGAGCAGTACTTC
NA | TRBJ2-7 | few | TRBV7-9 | CASSWAGRNEQYF | TGTGCCAGCAGCTGGGCAGGGAGGAACGAGCAGTACTTC
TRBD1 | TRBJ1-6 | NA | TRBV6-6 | CASRPGQGNNSPLHF | TGTGCCAGCAGACCTGGACAGGGCAATAATTCACCCCTCCACTTT
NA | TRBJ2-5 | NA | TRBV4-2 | CASSRGGEETQYF | TGTGCCAGCAGCCGGGGGGGCGAGGAGACCCAGTACTTC
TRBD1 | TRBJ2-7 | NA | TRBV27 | CASSARTGQLYEQYF | TGTGCCAGCAGCGCACGTACGGGACAGCTCTACGAGCAGTACTTC
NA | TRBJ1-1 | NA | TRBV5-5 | CASSLQDTEAFF | TGTGCCAGCAGCTTGCAGGACACTGAAGCTTTCTTT
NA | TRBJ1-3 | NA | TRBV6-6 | CASSPRQLSGNTIYF | TGTGCCAGCAGCCCTCGACAGCTCTCTGGAAACACCATATATTTT
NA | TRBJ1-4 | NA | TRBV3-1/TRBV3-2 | CATQRGTNEKLFF | TGTGCCACGCAGCGGGGAACTAATGAAAAACTGTTTTTT
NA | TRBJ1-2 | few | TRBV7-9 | CASSERQDYYGYTF | TGTGCCAGCAGCGAAAGACAGGACTACTATGGCTACACCTTC
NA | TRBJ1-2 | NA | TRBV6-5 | CASSYSATVNYGYTF | TGTGCCAGCAGTTACTCGGCTACAGTCAACTATGGCTACACCTTC
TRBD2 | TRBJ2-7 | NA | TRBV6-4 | CAIQIPVIAGPTYEQYF | TGTGCCATCCAAATCCCCGTAATAGCGGGGCCTACCTACGAGCAGTACTTC
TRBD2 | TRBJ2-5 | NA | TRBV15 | CATRTGGGETQYF | TGTGCCACCCGAACGGGGGGTGGAGAGACCCAGTACTTC
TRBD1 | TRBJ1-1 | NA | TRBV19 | CASSITGVNTEAFF | TGTGCCAGTAGTATAACAGGGGTGAACACTGAAGCTTTCTTT
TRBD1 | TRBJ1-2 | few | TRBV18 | CASAMDRRYGYTF | TGTGCCAGCGCCATGGACAGGCGCTATGGCTACACCTTC